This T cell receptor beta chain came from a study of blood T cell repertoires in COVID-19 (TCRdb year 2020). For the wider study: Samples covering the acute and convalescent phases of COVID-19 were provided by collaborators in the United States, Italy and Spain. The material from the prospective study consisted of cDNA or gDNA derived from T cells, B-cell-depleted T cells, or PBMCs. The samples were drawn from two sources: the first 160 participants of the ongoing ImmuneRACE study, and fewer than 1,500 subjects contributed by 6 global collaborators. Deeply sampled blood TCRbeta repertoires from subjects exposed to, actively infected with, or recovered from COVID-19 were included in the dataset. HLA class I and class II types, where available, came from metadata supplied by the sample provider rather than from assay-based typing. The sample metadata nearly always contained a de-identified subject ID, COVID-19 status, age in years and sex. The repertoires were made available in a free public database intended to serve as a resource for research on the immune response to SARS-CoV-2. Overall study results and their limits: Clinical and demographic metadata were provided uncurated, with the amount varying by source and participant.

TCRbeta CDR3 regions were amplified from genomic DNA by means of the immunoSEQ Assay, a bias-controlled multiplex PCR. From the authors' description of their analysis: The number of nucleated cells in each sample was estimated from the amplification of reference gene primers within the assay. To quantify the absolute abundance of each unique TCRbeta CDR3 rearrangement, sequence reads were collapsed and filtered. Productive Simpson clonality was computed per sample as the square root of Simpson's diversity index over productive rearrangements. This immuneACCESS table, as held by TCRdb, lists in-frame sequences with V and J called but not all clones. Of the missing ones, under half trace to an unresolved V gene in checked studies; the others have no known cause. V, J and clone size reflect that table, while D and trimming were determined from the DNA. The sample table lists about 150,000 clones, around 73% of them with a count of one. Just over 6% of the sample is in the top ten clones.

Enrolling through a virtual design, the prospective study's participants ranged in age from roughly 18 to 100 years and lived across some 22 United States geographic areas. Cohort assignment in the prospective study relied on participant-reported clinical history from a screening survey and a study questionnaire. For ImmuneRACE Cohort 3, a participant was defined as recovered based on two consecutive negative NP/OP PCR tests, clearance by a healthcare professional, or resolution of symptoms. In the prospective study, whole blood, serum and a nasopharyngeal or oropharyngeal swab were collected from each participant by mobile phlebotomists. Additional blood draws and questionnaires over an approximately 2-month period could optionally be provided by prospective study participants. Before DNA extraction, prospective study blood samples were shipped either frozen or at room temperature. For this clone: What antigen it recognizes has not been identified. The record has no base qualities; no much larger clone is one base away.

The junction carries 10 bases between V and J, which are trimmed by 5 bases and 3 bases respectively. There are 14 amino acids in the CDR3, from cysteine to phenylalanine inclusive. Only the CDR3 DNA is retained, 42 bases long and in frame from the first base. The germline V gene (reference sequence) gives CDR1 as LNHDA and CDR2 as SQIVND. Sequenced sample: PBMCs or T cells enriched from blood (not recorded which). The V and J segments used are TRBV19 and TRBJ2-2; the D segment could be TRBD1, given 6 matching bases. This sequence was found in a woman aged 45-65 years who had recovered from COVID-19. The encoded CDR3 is CASSLGAHTGELFF. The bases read TGTGCCAGTAGTCTGGGGGCCCACACCGGGGAGCTGTTTTTT.